This T cell receptor (beta chain) was sequenced during a study of radiation and T cells in renal cell carcinoma. Produced via immunoSEQ multiplex PCR; TCRdb's table is partial and in-frame only. The sample records some 150,000 clones, over 80% being singletons. The time point: blood 2 weeks post-SBRT. Indicated treatment: 15 Gy SBRT to primary tumor, nephrectomy 4 weeks later. Sequenced material: blood, taken from a patient whose treatment included radiotherapy and nephrectomy. The clonotype comes from a woman between 45 and 60 years old with renal cell carcinoma.

The DNA of the CDR3 is TGTGCCAGCTCACCTGACCAAGAGACCCAGTACTTC. Translation gives CASSPDQETQYF. This chain links TRBV18 with TRBJ2-5; D not resolved. The CDR3 length is 12 residues. Per germline, CDR1 KGHSH and CDR2 LQKENI. Trimming cost V 3 bases and J 0 bases, with 2 bases left between them.